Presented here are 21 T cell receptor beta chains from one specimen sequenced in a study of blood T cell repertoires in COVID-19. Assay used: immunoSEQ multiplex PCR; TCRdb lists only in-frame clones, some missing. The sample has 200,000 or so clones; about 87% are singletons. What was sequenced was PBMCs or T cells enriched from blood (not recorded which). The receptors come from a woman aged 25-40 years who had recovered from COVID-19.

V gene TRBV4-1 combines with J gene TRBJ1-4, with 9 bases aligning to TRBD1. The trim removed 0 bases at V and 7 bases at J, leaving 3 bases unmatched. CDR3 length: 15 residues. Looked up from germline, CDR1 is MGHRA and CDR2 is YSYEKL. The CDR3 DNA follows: TGCGCCAGCAGCCAAGAGTGGACAGGGGTTGAAAAACTGTTTTTT. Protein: CASSQEWTGVEKLFF.

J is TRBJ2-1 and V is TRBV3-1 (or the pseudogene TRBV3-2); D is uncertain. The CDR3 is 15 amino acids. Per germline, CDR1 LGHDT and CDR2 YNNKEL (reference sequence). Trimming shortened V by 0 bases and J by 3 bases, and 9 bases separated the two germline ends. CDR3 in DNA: TGTGCCAGCAGCCAAGATCTGAGGATCTACAATGAGCAGTTCTTC. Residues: CASSQDLRIYNEQFF.

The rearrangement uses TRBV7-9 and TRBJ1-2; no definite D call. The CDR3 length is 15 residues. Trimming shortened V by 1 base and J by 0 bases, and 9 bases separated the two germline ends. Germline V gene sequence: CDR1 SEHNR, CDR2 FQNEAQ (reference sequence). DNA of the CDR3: TGTGCCAGCAGCTTAGTGGGCCCAGCTAACTATGGCTACACCTTC. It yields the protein CASSLVGPANYGYTF.

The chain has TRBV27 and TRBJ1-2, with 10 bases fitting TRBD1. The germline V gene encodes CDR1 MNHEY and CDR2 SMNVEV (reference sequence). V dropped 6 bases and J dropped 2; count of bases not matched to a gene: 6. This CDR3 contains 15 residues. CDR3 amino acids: CASRPTGGANYGYTF. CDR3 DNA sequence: TGTGCCAGCAGACCGACAGGGGGCGCCAACTATGGCTACACCTTC.

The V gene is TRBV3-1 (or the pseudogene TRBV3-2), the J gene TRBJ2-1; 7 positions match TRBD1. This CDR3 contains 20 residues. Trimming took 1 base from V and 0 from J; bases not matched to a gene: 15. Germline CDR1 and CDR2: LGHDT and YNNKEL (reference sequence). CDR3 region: CASSQGPGQLISSSYNEQFF. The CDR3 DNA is TGTGCCAGCAGCCAAGGTCCGGGACAGCTAATTTCAAGCTCCTACAATGAGCAGTTCTTC.

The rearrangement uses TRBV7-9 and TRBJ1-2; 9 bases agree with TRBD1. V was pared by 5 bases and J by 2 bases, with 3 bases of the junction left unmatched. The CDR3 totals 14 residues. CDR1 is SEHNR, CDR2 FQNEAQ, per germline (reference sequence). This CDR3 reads CASSVGTGNYGYTF. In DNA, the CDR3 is TGTGCCAGCAGCGTAGGGACAGGGAACTATGGCTACACCTTC.

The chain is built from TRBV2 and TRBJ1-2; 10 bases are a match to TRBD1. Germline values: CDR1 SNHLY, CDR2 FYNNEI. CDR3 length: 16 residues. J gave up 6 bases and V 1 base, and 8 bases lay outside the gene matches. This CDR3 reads CASSEGTGGYDDGYTF. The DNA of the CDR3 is TGTGCCAGCAGTGAAGGGACAGGGGGATATGATGATGGCTACACCTTC.

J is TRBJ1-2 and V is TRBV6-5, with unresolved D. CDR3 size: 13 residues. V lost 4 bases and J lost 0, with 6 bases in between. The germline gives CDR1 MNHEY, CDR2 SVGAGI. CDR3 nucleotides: TGTGCCAGCAGTTTGAGGACTAACTATGGCTACACCTTC. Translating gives CASSLRTNYGYTF.

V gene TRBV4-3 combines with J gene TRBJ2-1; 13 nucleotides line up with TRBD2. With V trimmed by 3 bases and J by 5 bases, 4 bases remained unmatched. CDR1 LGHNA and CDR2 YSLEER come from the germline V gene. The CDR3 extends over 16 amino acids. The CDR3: CASSQGGLAGDNEQFF. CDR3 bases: TGCGCCAGCAGCCAGGGCGGACTAGCGGGGGACAATGAGCAGTTCTTC.

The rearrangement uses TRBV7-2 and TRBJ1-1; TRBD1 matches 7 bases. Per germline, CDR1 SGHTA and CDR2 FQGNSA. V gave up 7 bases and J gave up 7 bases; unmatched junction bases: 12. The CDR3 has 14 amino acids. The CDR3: CASTTTGQYGEAFF. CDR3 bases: TGTGCCAGCACAACGACAGGGCAATATGGTGAAGCTTTCTTT.

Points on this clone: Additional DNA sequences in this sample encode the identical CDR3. The CDR3 bases are TGTGCCAGCAGCCAAATGACTAGCGGGGGGGATACGCAGTATTTT. Protein: CASSQMTSGGDTQYF. This sequence joins TRBV3-1 (or the pseudogene TRBV3-2) and TRBJ2-3; 13 positions agree with TRBD2. CDR3 length: 15 residues. CDR1 LGHDT and CDR2 YNNKEL come from the germline V gene (reference sequence). Unmatched junction bases numbered 2, after V lost 2 bases and J lost 6 bases.

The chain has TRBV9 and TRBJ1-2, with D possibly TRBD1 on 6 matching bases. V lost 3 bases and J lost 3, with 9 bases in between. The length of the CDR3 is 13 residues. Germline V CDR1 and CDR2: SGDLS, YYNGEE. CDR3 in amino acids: CASSAGADYGYTF. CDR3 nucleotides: TGTGCCAGCAGCGCAGGGGCCGACTATGGCTACACCTTC.

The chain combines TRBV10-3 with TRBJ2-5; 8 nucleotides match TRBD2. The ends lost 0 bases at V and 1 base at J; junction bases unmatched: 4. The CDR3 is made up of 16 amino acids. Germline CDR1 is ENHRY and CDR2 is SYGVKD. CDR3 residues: CAISESGGGTQETQYF. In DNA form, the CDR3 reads TGTGCCATCAGTGAGTCGGGCGGGGGGACCCAAGAGACCCAGTACTTC.

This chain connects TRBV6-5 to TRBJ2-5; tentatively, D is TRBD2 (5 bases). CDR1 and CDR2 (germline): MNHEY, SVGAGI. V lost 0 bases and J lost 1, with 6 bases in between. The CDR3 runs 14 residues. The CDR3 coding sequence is TGTGCCAGCAGTTACTCTGGAGGCCAAGAGACCCAGTACTTC. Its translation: CASSYSGGQETQYF.

In DNA form, the CDR3 reads TGCGCCAGCAGCCAAGAATCTCCCCGTGAAACAGAAAATCAGCCCCAGCATTTT. Its translation is CASSQESPRETENQPQHF. The V call is TRBV4-3, the J call TRBJ1-5, with unresolved D. The CDR3 has 18 residues. The germline gives CDR1 LGHNA, CDR2 YSLEER. With 0 bases removed from V and 4 bases from J, the gap between germline ends came to 19 bases.

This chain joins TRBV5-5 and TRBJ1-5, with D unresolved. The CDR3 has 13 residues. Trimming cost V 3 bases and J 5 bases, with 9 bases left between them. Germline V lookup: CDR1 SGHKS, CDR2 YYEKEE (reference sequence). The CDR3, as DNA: TGTGCCAGCAGCTCGCTCTACGATCAGCCCCAGCATTTT. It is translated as CASSSLYDQPQHF.

CDR3 region: CASSFVAGAYSYEQYF. DNA for the CDR3: TGTGCCAGCAGCTTCGTAGCGGGGGCCTACTCCTACGAGCAGTACTTC. The V call is TRBV5-6, the J call TRBJ2-7; TRBD2 matches at 9 bases. This CDR3 has 16 amino acids. Per the germline V gene, CDR1 is SGHDT and CDR2 is YYEEEE. Unmatched junction bases numbered 6, after V lost 2 bases and J lost 0 bases. Full variable domain (missing parts from reference TRBV5-6 and TRBJ2-7): DAGVTQSPTHLIKTRGQQVTLRCSPKSGHDTVSWYQQALGQGPQFIFQYYEEEERQRGNFPDRFSGHQFPNYSSELNVNALLLGDSALYLCASSFVAGAYSYEQYFGPGTRLTVT.

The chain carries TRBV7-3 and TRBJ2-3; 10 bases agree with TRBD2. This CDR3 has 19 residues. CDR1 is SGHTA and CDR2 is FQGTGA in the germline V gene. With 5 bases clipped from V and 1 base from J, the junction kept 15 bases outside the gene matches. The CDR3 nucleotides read TGTGCCAGCAGCCCAAGCGGGGGGGCCTGGAATTTTGGCACAGATACGCAGTATTTT. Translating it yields CASSPSGGAWNFGTDTQYF.

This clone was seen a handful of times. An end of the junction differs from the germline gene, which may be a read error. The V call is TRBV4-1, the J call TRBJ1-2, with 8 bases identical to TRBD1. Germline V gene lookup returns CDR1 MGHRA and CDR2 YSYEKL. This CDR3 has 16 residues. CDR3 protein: CASSQERTGTLNGYTF. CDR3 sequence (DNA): TGCGCCAGCAGCCAAGAGAGGACAGGGACCCTGAATGGGTACACCTTC.

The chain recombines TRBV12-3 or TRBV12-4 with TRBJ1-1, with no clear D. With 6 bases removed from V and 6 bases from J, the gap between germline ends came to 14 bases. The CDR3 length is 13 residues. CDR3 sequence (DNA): TGTGCCAGCAGCCAATCCAGGAGGGCTGAAGCTTTCTTT. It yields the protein CASSQSRRAEAFF.

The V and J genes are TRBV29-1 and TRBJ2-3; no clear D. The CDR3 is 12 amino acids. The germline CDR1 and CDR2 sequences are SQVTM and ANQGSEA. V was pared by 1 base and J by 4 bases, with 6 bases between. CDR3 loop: CSVEGSADTQYF. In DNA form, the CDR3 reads TGCAGCGTTGAAGGATCGGCAGATACGCAGTATTTT.